Sequencing of this T cell receptor beta chain was carried out in a study of CD8 T cells in ankylosing spondylitis. The V segment lost 7 bases and the J segment 2 bases; nucleotides outside the gene matches: 8. The CDR3 spans 14 residues. CDR1 is WSHSY, CDR2 SAAADI, per germline. Overall study findings and caveats: Disease-linked clones displayed a CD8+ phenotype and appeared relatively rarely in peripheral blood. What seemed typical of ankylosing spondylitis blood was a TCR beta motif built from under 10 highly homologous variants.

This clonotype was counted between two and nine times. Its antigen is unknown. As the method for making TCR beta libraries, quantitative 5'-RACE with molecular barcodes was used. In TCRdb, the 5' RACE reads were re-called with MiXCR into one record per CDR3 protein. The sample shows a few hundred thousand distinct CDR3 sequences, approximately 17% of them seen only once. V and J are TRBV10-2 and TRBJ2-7; 7 bases line up with TRBD1. Sequenced: blood, either unsorted or a sorted T cell fraction (not recorded which). The TCR was taken from a male donor with ankylosing spondylitis. The DNA of the CDR3 is TGCGCCAGCAACCCGGGACAGATCACCTACGAGCAGTACTTC. This sequence encodes CASNPGQITYEQYF.